This T cell receptor beta chain was obtained from a study of shared clonotypes between healthy human individuals. Study-level information: The study drew on a couple of women and a few men aged 18 to 49 as donors.

The protocol was immunoSEQ multiplex PCR, while the TCRdb copy is restricted to in-frame clones and leaves out a portion. The data contain roughly 1,500,000 clones, approximately 98.5% of them seen just once; the ten biggest clones take up 0.3% to 0.45%. Between the trimmed V and J ends, which lost 5 bases and 8 bases, there was a span of 10 bases. Germline V gives CDR1 SGHNT, CDR2 YENEEA. The CDR3 extends over 12 amino acids. Regarding this clone: What it binds is not known.

Study-level findings and limits: The sharing of roughly 5% of naive CD4 clonotypes was seen across a handful of donors.

Donors, healthy HIV-negative adults, lacked recent acute infections or vaccinations. The sequence was obtained from a man aged 25-45 years in good health. The V and J genes are TRBV11-3 and TRBJ2-1; D is perhaps TRBD1 or TRBD2 (5 bases each). Sequencing used naive CD4+ T cells sorted from blood. As to subset: CD45RA+ positively selected. The CDR3 region has the DNA TGTGCCAGCAGCCGGGACGTCGATGAGCAGTTCTTC. This codes for CASSRDVDEQFF.